The rows below give T cell receptor beta chains drawn from one sample of a study of blood T cell repertoires in COVID-19. Some clones are missing from TCRdb's copy, which holds only in-frame ones; the method was immunoSEQ multiplex PCR. The table records roughly 63,000 clones, approximately 79% of them present only once. Sequenced input: peripheral blood. These receptors came from a human donor in a cohort sampled during active COVID-19. The CDR3 runs from the conserved cysteine through the conserved F or W. The order of the fields is clone size, V gene, J gene, D gene, CDR3 DNA, CDR3 protein. A D gene is named only where the DNA matches it firmly. Clone size is not always given. Where it is, it says once, few, many or a class for expanded clones.

.	TRBV4-1	TRBJ2-3	.	TGCGCCAGCAGCCTGGAACTAGCTTTGGCAGATACGCAGTATTTT	CASSLELALADTQYF
.	TRBV4-3	TRBJ2-7	TRBD2	TGCGCCAGCAGCCAAGAATTTTTAGCGGGACAATCCTACGAGCAGTACTTC	CASSQEFLAGQSYEQYF
.	TRBV5-1	TRBJ2-5	TRBD1	TGCGCCAGCAGCCCAGTTACAACAGGGGGGGAGACCCAGTACTTC	CASSPVTTGGETQYF
.	TRBV19	TRBJ1-2	TRBD1	TGTGCCAGTATGCGGACAGGCCTCAATAACTATGGCTACACCTTC	CASMRTGLNNYGYTF
.	TRBV28	TRBJ2-2	TRBD1	TGTGCCAGCAGTTTGGGACAGGGGCCCACCGGGGAGCTGTTTTTT	CASSLGQGPTGELFF
few	TRBV2	TRBJ1-6	.	TGTGCCAGCAGTGTTCCAGGGGCAAGGGCGTATAATTCACCCCTCCACTTT	CASSVPGARAYNSPLHF
.	TRBV29-1	TRBJ2-3	.	TGCAGCGTTGAACGGGGGGCTAGCGGCACAGATACGCAGTATTTT	CSVERGASGTDTQYF
.	TRBV7-2	TRBJ2-2	TRBD2	TGTGCCAGCAGCTTAGACGTAGCGGGAAAAGGGGAGCTGTTTTTT	CASSLDVAGKGELFF
.	TRBV21-1	TRBJ1-4	.	TGTGCCAGCAGCAAAAGTTTATCCACAGGGCACCAGGGGTATGATGAAAAACTGTTTTTT	CASSKSLSTGHQGYDEKLFF
.	TRBV2	TRBJ1-1	.	TGTGCCAGCAGCTCCGGGGTATTTGAAGCTTTCTTT	CASSSGVFEAFF
.	TRBV7-9	TRBJ2-1	.	TGTGCCAGCAGCCACAGGGGGCTGAAGCGGGAGAATCCAGGGAATGAGCAGTTCTTC	CASSHRGLKRENPGNEQFF
.	TRBV7-6	TRBJ1-4	.	TGTGCCAGCAGCTTAGGGGGCAATGAAAAACTGTTTTTT	CASSLGGNEKLFF
.	TRBV18	TRBJ2-3	TRBD2	TGTGCCAGCTCATCTGGACGGGGGGGAGATACGCAGTATTTT	CASSSGRGGDTQYF
.	TRBV11-2	TRBJ2-7	.	TGTGCCAGCAGCCCCGGCCTGCTAGCTAACGAGCAGTACTTC	CASSPGLLANEQYF
.	TRBV5-6	TRBJ2-1	TRBD2	TGTGCCAGCAGCCCACTTCCTAGCGGGAGCAATGAGCAGTTCTTC	CASSPLPSGSNEQFF
few	TRBV28	TRBJ2-7	.	TGTGCCACCTCACCCGAGCGGCCGAGCTCCTACGAGCAGTACTTC	CATSPERPSSYEQYF
.	TRBV28	TRBJ1-1	.	TGTGCCATCCTCATGGGGGGGACTGAAGCTTTCTTT	CAILMGGTEAFF
few	TRBV28	TRBJ1-5	TRBD1	TGTGCCAGCAGTTTATCCAGGACAGGTAGTGAGCCCCAGCATTTT	CASSLSRTGSEPQHF
.	TRBV16	TRBJ2-7	.	TGTGCCAGCAGCCAATCGTTCAGGGGGAGGTACGAGCAGTACTTC	CASSQSFRGRYEQYF
.	TRBV10-3	TRBJ1-4	.	TGTGCCATCAGTGACGGCAGGGAAAGTGAAAAACTGTTTTTT	CAISDGRESEKLFF
few	TRBV19	TRBJ1-2	.	TGTGCCAGTAGTATAGGGACACCGCGAGGCTACACCTTC	CASSIGTPRGYTF
.	TRBV13	TRBJ1-2	.	TGTGCCAGCAGCTTAAGGGGCTGGGGGGGGACACCTGGCTACACCTTC	CASSLRGWGGTPGYTF
.	TRBV7-8	TRBJ1-1	.	TGTGCCAGCAGCTATGGGACAAGTGAAGCTTTCTTT	CASSYGTSEAFF
few	TRBV5-1	TRBJ1-2	.	TGCGCCAGCAGCTTGGCGCAGGGAAAGGACAGCTACACCTTC	CASSLAQGKDSYTF
.	TRBV18	TRBJ2-6	.	TGTGCCAGCTCACCCCCCCGACAGAGCTCTGGGGCCAACGTCCTGACTTTC	CASSPPRQSSGANVLTF
.	TRBV24-1	TRBJ1-1	.	TGTGCCACCGGGAGTGGCACTGAAGCTTTCTTT	CATGSGTEAFF
.	TRBV25-1	TRBJ1-1	.	TGTGCCAGCAGTGACCGGGGGTGGGCTGAAGCTTTCTTT	CASSDRGWAEAFF
.	TRBV19	TRBJ2-3	.	TGTGCCAGTAGTATTAAGGGGGTGTCCGCGGATACGCAGTATTTT	CASSIKGVSADTQYF
.	TRBV5-1	TRBJ1-1	.	TGCGCCAGCAGCTTGGGGGACACCCGGAGGACTGAAGCTTTCTTT	CASSLGDTRRTEAFF
.	TRBV7-9	TRBJ2-3	TRBD1	TGTGCCAGCAGCCCACCGGGACAGGGTACAGATACGCAGTATTTT	CASSPPGQGTDTQYF
.	TRBV7-9	TRBJ2-3	.	TGTGCCAGCAGCTTAGCGGGAGCGCCAGATACGCAGTATTTT	CASSLAGAPDTQYF
.	TRBV24-1	TRBJ2-7	TRBD1	TGTGCCACCAGTGACACGTCGTCGACAGGGGTCGGTTACGAGCAGTACTTC	CATSDTSSTGVGYEQYF
.	TRBV28	TRBJ2-5	.	TGTGCCAGCAGTTTCCGTAGCACCGGGTGGACCCAGTACTTC	CASSFRSTGWTQYF
.	TRBV3-1/TRBV3-2	TRBJ2-3	.	TGTGCCAGCAGCCAAGATTCCTGCCCGAGAGGGCCGAGGGAAGATACGCAGTATTTT	CASSQDSCPRGPREDTQYF
once	TRBV24-1	TRBJ2-2	.	TGTGCCACCAGTGATTTTGGAGGGGTCAGTAAGGGCGGGGAGCTGTTTTTT	CATSDFGGVSKGGELFF
.	TRBV19	TRBJ2-3	TRBD2	TGTGCCAGTAGAGGGCTAGCGGGAGATACGCAGTATTTT	CASRGLAGDTQYF
.	TRBV28	TRBJ1-5	TRBD1	TGTGCCAGCAGTTTGCAGGGGGCTTACAATCAGCCCCAGCATTTT	CASSLQGAYNQPQHF
.	TRBV30	TRBJ2-5	.	TGTGCCCGGAATTCCAGGGGTTCGGGGGAGACCCAGTACTTC	CARNSRGSGETQYF
.	TRBV9	TRBJ2-3	TRBD2	TGTGCCAGCTCCCCCAGCGGGAGTGCAGATACGCAGTATTTT	CASSPSGSADTQYF
many	TRBV29-1	TRBJ2-7	TRBD1	TGCAGCGCTCACACAGGGGACGACGAGCAGTACTTC	CSAHTGDDEQYF